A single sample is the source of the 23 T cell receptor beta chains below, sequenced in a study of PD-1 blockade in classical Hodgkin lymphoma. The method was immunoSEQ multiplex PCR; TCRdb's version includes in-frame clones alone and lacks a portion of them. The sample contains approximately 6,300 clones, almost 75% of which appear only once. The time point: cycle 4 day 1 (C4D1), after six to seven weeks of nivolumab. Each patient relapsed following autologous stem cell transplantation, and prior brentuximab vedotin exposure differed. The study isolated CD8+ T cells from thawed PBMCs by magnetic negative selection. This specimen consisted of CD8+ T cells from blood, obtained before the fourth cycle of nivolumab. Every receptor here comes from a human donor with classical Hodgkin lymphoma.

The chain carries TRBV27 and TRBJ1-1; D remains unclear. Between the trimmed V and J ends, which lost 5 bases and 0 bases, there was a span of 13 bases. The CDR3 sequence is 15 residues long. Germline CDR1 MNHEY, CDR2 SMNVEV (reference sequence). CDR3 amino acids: CASSAIGFMNTEAFF. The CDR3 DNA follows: TGTGCCAGCAGTGCGATTGGATTCATGAACACTGAAGCTTTCTTT.

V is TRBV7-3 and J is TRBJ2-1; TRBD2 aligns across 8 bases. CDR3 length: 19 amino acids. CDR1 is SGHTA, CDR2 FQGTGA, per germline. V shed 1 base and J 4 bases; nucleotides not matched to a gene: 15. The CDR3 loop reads CASSLKSGRIDSSYNEQFF. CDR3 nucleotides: TGTGCCAGCAGCTTAAAAAGCGGGAGAATCGACTCTTCTTACAATGAGCAGTTCTTC.

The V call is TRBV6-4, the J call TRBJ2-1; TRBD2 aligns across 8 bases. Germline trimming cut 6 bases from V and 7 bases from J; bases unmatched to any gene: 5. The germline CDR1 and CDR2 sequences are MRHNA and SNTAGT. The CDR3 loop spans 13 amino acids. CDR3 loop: CASRVPGGNEQFF. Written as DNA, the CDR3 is TGTGCCAGCAGGGTGCCGGGGGGGAATGAGCAGTTCTTC.

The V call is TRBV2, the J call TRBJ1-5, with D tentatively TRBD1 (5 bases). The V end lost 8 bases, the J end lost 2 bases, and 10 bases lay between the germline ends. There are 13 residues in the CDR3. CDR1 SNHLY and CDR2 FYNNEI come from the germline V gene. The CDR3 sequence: CASVSQGNQPQHF. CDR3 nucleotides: TGTGCCAGCGTATCACAGGGCAATCAGCCCCAGCATTTT.

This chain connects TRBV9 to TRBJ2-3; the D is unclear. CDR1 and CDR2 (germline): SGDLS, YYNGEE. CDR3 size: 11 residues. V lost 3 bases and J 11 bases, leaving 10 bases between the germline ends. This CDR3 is CASSARNQQYF. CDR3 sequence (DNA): TGTGCCAGCAGCGCCAGGAACCAGCAGTATTTT.

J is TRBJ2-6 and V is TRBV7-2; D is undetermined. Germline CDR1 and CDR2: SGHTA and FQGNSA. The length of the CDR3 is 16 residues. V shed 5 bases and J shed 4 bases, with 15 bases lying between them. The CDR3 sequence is CASSVGPSWGANVLTF. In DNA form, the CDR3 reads TGTGCCAGCAGCGTTGGGCCTTCCTGGGGGGCCAACGTCCTGACTTTC.

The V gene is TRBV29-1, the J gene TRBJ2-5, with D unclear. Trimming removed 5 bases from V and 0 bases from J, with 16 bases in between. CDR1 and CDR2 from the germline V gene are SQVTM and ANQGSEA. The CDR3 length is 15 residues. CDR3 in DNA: TGCAGCGTTCAGGCCTGGCGTAGGGACCAAGAGACCCAGTACTTC. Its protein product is CSVQAWRRDQETQYF.

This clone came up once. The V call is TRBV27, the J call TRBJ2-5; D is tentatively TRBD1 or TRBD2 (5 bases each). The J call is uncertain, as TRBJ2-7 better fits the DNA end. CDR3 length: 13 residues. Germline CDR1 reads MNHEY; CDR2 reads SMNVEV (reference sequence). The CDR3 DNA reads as TGTGCCAGCAGTTTTGGGACGTCGAACGAGCAGTACTTC. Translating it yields CASSFGTSNEQYF.

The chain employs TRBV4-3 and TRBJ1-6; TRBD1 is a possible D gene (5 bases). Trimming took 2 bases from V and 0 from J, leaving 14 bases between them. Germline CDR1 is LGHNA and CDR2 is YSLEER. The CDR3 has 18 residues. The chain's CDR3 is CASSQLPGRPSYNSPLHF. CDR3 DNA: TGCGCCAGCAGCCAACTCCCAGGGCGTCCCTCCTATAATTCACCCCTCCACTTT.

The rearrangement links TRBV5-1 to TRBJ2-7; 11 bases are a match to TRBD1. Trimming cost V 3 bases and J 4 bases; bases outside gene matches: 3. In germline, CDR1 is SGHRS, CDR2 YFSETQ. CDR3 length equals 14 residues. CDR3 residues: CASSWGQGEYEQYF. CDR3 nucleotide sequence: TGCGCCAGCAGCTGGGGACAGGGGGAGTACGAGCAGTACTTC.

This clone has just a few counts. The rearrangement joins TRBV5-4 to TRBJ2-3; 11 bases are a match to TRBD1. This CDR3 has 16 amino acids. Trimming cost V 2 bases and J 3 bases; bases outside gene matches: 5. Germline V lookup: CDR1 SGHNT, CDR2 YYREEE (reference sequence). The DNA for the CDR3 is TGTGCCAGCAGCTTCGGGACAGGGGGAGAAACAGATACGCAGTATTTT. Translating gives CASSFGTGGETDTQYF.

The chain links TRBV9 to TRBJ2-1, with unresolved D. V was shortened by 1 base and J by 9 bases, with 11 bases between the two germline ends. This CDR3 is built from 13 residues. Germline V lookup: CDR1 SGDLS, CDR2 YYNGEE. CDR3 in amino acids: CASSVMDGREQFF. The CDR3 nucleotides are TGTGCCAGCAGCGTAATGGATGGGCGTGAGCAGTTCTTC.

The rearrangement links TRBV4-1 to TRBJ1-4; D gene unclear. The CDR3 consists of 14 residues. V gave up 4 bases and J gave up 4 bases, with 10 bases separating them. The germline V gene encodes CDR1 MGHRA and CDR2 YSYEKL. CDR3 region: CASSPPLGNEKLFF. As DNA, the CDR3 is TGCGCCAGCAGCCCGCCTCTGGGTAATGAAAAACTGTTTTTT.

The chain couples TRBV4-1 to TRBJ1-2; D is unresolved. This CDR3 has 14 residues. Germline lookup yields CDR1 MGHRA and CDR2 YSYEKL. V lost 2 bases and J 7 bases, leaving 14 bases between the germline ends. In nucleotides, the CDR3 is TGCGCCAGCAGCCAACCGCCGCCAGGTCGTGGCTACACCTTC. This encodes CASSQPPPGRGYTF.

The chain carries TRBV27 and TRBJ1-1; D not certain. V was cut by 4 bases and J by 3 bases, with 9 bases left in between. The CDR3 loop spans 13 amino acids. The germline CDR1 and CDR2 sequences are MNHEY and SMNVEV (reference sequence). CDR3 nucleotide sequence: TGTGCCAGCAGTTCCCCCCGGGACACTGAAGCTTTCTTT. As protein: CASSSPRDTEAFF.

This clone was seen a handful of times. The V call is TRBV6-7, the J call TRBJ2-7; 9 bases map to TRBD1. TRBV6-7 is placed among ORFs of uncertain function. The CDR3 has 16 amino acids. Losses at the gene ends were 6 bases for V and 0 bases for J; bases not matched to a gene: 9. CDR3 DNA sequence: TGTGCCAGCAGACCAGGGACAGGGAAAATCTCCTACGAGCAGTACTTC. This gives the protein CASRPGTGKISYEQYF.

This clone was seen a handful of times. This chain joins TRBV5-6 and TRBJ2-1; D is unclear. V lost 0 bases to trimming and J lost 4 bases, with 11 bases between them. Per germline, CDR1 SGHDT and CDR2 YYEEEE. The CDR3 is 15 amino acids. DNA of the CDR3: TGTGCCAGCAGCTTGGGTCCAGGTTTATACAATGAGCAGTTCTTC. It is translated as CASSLGPGLYNEQFF.

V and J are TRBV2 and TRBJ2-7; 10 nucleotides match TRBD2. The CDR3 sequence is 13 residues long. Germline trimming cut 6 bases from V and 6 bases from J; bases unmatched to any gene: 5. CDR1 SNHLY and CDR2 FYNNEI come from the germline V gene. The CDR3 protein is CASRAGGPIEQYF. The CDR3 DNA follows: TGTGCCAGCAGAGCGGGAGGGCCCATCGAGCAGTACTTC.

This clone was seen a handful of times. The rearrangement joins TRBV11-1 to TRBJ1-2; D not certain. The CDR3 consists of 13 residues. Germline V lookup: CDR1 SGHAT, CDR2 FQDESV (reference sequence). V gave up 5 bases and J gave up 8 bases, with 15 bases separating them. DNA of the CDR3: TGTGCCAGCAGCCCCCCACGCGAGGAGGGCTACACCTTC. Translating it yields CASSPPREEGYTF.

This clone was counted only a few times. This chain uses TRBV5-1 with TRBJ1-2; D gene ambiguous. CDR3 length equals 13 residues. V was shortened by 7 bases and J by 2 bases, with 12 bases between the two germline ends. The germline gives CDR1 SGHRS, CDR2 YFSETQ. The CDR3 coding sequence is TGCGCCAGCGGCAATGACCTAAACTATGGCTACACCTTC. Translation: CASGNDLNYGYTF.

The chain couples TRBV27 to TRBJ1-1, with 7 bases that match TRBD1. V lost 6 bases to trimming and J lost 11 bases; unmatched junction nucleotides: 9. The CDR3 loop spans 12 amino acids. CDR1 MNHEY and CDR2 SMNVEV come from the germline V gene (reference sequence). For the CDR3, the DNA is TGTGCCAGCAGCAGGGACAGCGGTCGGGCTTTCTTT. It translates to CASSRDSGRAFF.

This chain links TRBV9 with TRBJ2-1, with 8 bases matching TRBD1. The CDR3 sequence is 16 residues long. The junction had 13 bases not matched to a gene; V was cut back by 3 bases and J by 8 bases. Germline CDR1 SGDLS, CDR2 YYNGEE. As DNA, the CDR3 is TGTGCCAGCAGCGCGGCAGGGGGCGCGGGATTTTATGAGCAGTTCTTC. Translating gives CASSAAGGAGFYEQFF.

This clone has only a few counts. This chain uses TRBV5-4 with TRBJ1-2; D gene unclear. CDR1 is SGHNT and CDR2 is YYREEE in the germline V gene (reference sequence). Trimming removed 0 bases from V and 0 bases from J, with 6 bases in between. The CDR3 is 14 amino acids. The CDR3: CASSLGTANYGYTF. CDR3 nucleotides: TGTGCCAGCAGCTTGGGGACGGCTAACTATGGCTACACCTTC.